The 23 T cell receptor beta chains listed next were all sequenced from one sample in a study of blood T cell repertoires in COVID-19. The assay was immunoSEQ multiplex PCR, and TCRdb's table has in-frame clones only and misses some. The sample holds tens of thousands of clones; approximately 90% are singletons and the top ten take 1% to 1.5%. Specimen: PBMCs or T cells enriched from blood (not recorded which). The receptors were gathered from a woman between 50 and 59 years old with acute COVID-19.

The chain carries TRBV21-1 and TRBJ1-4. TRBV21-1 is shown as a pseudogene. This CDR3 spans 14 amino acids. The CDR3 DNA sequence: TGTGCCAGCAGCCCCCCGCGGGAGGAGGAAAAACTGTTTTTT. Its protein is CASSPPREEEKLFF.

J is TRBJ1-6 and V is TRBV12-3 or TRBV12-4; 7 bases agree with TRBD1. The CDR3 is 13 amino acids. Trimming cost V 4 bases and J 11 bases; bases outside gene matches: 5. The CDR3 loop is CASSSRTGPPLHF. The CDR3, as DNA: TGTGCCAGCAGTTCCCGGACAGGACCACCCCTCCACTTT.

V gene TRBV2 combines with J gene TRBJ2-2; 8 bases line up with TRBD1. CDR1 and CDR2 (germline): SNHLY, FYNNEI. Trimming cost V 9 bases and J 3 bases; bases outside gene matches: 9. The CDR3 loop spans 15 amino acids. The CDR3 spells CASRWTGKDTGELFF. For the CDR3, the DNA is TGTGCCAGTCGATGGACAGGGAAAGACACCGGGGAGCTGTTTTTT.

The J gene is TRBJ1-6, the V gene TRBV5-1, with TRBD1 as a possible D gene (6 bases). This CDR3 is 14 amino acids long. Germline loops: CDR1 SGHRS, CDR2 YFSETQ. Trimming shortened V by 6 bases and J by 7 bases, and 14 bases separated the two germline ends. The CDR3 loop is CASNDITGNSPLHF. Here the CDR3 DNA reads TGCGCCAGCAACGACATTACAGGGAATTCACCCCTCCACTTT.

This chain joins TRBV3-1 (or the pseudogene TRBV3-2) and TRBJ2-5, with 9 bases aligning to TRBD2. This CDR3 contains 15 residues. V shed 2 bases and J 5 bases; nucleotides not matched to a gene: 6. Germline V gene lookup returns CDR1 LGHDT and CDR2 YNNKEL (reference sequence). The CDR3 spells CASSQIGGREETQYF. The CDR3 DNA follows: TGTGCCAGCAGCCAAATTGGCGGGAGGGAGGAGACCCAGTACTTC.

The chain has TRBV30 and TRBJ1-1; D not resolved. V lost 0 bases and J 2 bases, leaving 10 bases between the germline ends. The CDR3 totals 14 residues. Per germline, CDR1 GTSNPN and CDR2 SVGIG (reference sequence). CDR3 region: CAWSVRRLNTEAFF. CDR3 sequence (DNA): TGTGCCTGGAGTGTCAGGAGGCTCAACACTGAAGCTTTCTTT.

The chain joins TRBV9 to TRBJ2-1; weak D call: TRBD1 (6 bases). This CDR3 contains 17 residues. V lost 3 bases and J lost 2, with 18 bases in between. The germline V gene has CDR1 SGDLS and CDR2 YYNGEE. The CDR3 here is CASSDGQPLHPYNEQFF. CDR3 DNA sequence: TGTGCCAGCAGCGACGGACAGCCGTTGCATCCCTACAATGAGCAGTTCTTC.

J is TRBJ1-1 and V is TRBV19, with no clear D. Between the trimmed V and J ends, which lost 1 base and 3 bases, there was a span of 9 bases. The CDR3 has 14 residues. In germline, CDR1 is LNHDA, CDR2 SQIVND (reference sequence). CDR3 nucleotide sequence: TGTGCCAGTAGTATAGTTCCCCGCGACACTGAAGCTTTCTTT. This codes for CASSIVPRDTEAFF.

The rearrangement uses TRBV7-6 and TRBJ2-7; perhaps TRBD1 as D (6 bases). CDR3 length: 16 amino acids. Looked up from germline, CDR1 is SGHVS and CDR2 is FNYEAQ. V was clipped by 1 base and J by 0 bases, with 13 bases between them. CDR3 in amino acids: CASSLGGQGSSYEQYF. CDR3 bases: TGTGCCAGCAGCTTAGGGGGGCAGGGGAGCTCCTACGAGCAGTACTTC.

V gene TRBV3-1 (or the pseudogene TRBV3-2) combines with J gene TRBJ2-2, with D tentatively TRBD2 (5 bases). The ends were cut back, 1 base at V and 6 bases at J, with 9 bases in the middle. The CDR3 is 14 amino acids. CDR1 LGHDT and CDR2 YNNKEL come from the germline V gene (reference sequence). DNA for the CDR3: TGTGCCAGCAGCCAAGGGAGGAGCGCCGGGGAGCTGTTTTTT. Amino acids: CASSQGRSAGELFF.

This rearrangement joins TRBV3-1 (or the pseudogene TRBV3-2) to TRBJ1-5; D is perhaps TRBD1 (5 bases). This CDR3 has 15 residues. Germline CDR1 and CDR2: LGHDT and YNNKEL (reference sequence). Trimming pared 3 bases from V and 7 bases from J, leaving 16 bases between. The DNA of the CDR3 is TGTGCCAGCAGCCAGGGCAGGGTGGCAGCGCAGCCCCAGCATTTT. Its translation is CASSQGRVAAQPQHF.

The chain uses TRBV6-5 and TRBJ2-1, with TRBD2 matching over 7 bases. With V trimmed by 6 bases and J by 6 bases, 11 bases remained unmatched. CDR3 size: 15 residues. The germline V gene encodes CDR1 MNHEY and CDR2 SVGAGI. The CDR3 region is CASRFLAATPNEQFF. CDR3 DNA: TGTGCCAGCAGATTCCTAGCGGCCACGCCCAATGAGCAGTTCTTC.

V and J are TRBV7-9 and TRBJ2-3, with 12 positions matching TRBD1. Unmatched junction bases numbered 3, after V lost 5 bases and J lost 6 bases. CDR3 length: 14 amino acids. Germline CDR1 reads SEHNR; CDR2 reads FQNEAQ (reference sequence). The DNA for the CDR3 is TGTGCCAGCAGCCCGGGACAGGGGGCGGATACGCAGTATTTT. It is translated as CASSPGQGADTQYF.

The chain uses TRBV7-6 and TRBJ2-3; unclear D gene. With 0 bases removed from V and 5 bases from J, the gap between germline ends came to 3 bases. The CDR3 contains 12 residues. Looked up from germline, CDR1 is SGHVS and CDR2 is FNYEAQ. The CDR3 DNA sequence: TGTGCCAGCAGCTTAGCCATAGATACGCAGTATTTT. Encoded protein: CASSLAIDTQYF.

This clone was observed once. V and J are TRBV19 and TRBJ1-6, with TRBD1 as a possible D gene (6 bases). V was cut by 6 bases and J by 2 bases, with 14 bases left in between. Germline V gives CDR1 LNHDA, CDR2 SQIVND (reference sequence). This CDR3 region has 16 residues. CDR3 in DNA: TGTGCCAGTAGCCTACAGGGAATGACCTATAATTCACCCCTCCACTTT. It encodes CASSLQGMTYNSPLHF.

This clone came up once. The chain uses TRBV12-5 and TRBJ1-6; D remains unclear. V gave up 6 bases and J gave up 6 bases, with 9 bases separating them. CDR1 LGHNT and CDR2 FRNRAP come from the germline V gene. This CDR3 is 13 amino acids long. CDR3 nucleotides: TGTGCTAGTGGCCCTCTCCTTAATTCACCCCTCCACTTT. Encoded protein: CASGPLLNSPLHF.

This clone was seen only once. This sequence joins TRBV9 and TRBJ1-1; maybe TRBD1 (5 bases). This CDR3 has 14 amino acids. CDR1 SGDLS and CDR2 YYNGEE come from the germline V gene. V was clipped by 4 bases and J by 5 bases, with 15 bases between them. In DNA, the CDR3 is TGTGCCAGCAGCTTTACCAACGGGGGAACTGAAGCTTTCTTT. Translating it yields CASSFTNGGTEAFF.

V usage is TRBV7-9 and J usage is TRBJ2-7, with 9 nucleotides matching TRBD2. The CDR3 covers 15 residues. Per germline, CDR1 SEHNR and CDR2 FQNEAQ (reference sequence). The V and J ends lost 5 bases and 3 bases, in that order; junction bases with no gene match: 8. The CDR3 spells CASSPAGSGSYEQYF. DNA of the CDR3: TGTGCCAGCAGCCCCGCGGGTAGCGGGAGCTACGAGCAGTACTTC.

This rearrangement joins TRBV11-2 to TRBJ1-6; no clear D gene. CDR1 and CDR2 from the germline V gene are SGHAT and FQNNGV. V gave up 1 base and J gave up 4 bases, with 14 bases separating them. CDR3 size: 17 residues. The CDR3 sequence is CASSLVISGLYNSPLHF. In nucleotides, the CDR3 is TGTGCCAGCAGCTTAGTGATATCGGGTCTATATAATTCACCCCTCCACTTT.

The chain uses TRBV19 and TRBJ2-3; TRBD1 agrees at 7 bases. The CDR3 is made up of 23 amino acids. Unmatched junction bases numbered 30, after V lost 6 bases and J lost 0 bases. CDR1 is LNHDA, CDR2 SQIVND, per germline (reference sequence). This CDR3 is CASSQDRYYGGSHYGASTDTQYF. The CDR3 region has the DNA TGTGCCAGTAGCCAGGACAGGTATTACGGCGGGTCCCATTACGGCGCTAGCACAGATACGCAGTATTTT.

The chain combines TRBV6-4 with TRBJ2-3; the D is unclear. Per germline, CDR1 MRHNA and CDR2 SNTAGT. This CDR3 has 11 residues. V was shortened by 6 bases and J by 5 bases, with 6 bases between the two germline ends. For the CDR3, the DNA is TGTGCCAGCAGAACCGGAGATACGCAGTATTTT. Its translation is CASRTGDTQYF.

V usage is TRBV11-3 and J usage is TRBJ2-1; D unclear. V shed 4 bases and J shed 7 bases, with 14 bases lying between them. Germline CDR1 reads SGHNT; CDR2 reads YENEEA. The CDR3 contains 14 residues. The CDR3 is CASSSQNTKNEQFF. CDR3 nucleotide sequence: TGTGCCAGCAGCTCCCAAAACACCAAGAATGAGCAGTTCTTC.

This clone appeared once. The genes are TRBV7-2 and TRBJ1-4, with D perhaps matching TRBD1 (5 bases). The CDR3 sequence is 16 residues long. Trimming pared 1 base from V and 8 bases from J, leaving 17 bases between. Germline V gene data show CDR1 as SGHTA and CDR2 as FQGNSA. CDR3: CASSLVEGAFWEKLFF. In DNA form, the CDR3 reads TGTGCCAGCAGCTTAGTAGAAGGGGCTTTTTGGGAAAAACTGTTTTTT.